The subject of this entry is one T cell receptor beta chain. Antigen: not known. Version v3.0 of the immunoSEQ assay ran at survey level. Repertoires were generated with immunoSEQ multiplex PCR, while TCRdb's copy carries only in-frame clones and drops some. The sample records about 16,000 clones, about 95% being singletons. This specimen belongs to a study of long-term antiretroviral therapy in people with HIV. Study findings and constraints: Repertoire dominance by clones expanded before ART was seen at all time points.

J was trimmed by 4 bases and V by 10 bases; bases with no gene match: 10. This CDR3 contains 14 residues. Germline assignment: CDR1 MDHEN and CDR2 SYDVKM. Every donor had one or more pre-ART and two or more post-ART PBMC samples. Amounts of about 0.9-11 million cryopreserved PBMC were held in the samples before DNA extraction. The chain carries TRBV28 and TRBJ2-3; 8 positions agree with TRBD1. The sample in question was unsorted PBMCs, obtained around 10 years after starting antiretroviral therapy. The TCR sequence derives from a man aged 25 to 40 with HIV. This CDR3 is CATIQGGNADTQYF. The CDR3 DNA reads as TGTGCCACCATACAGGGGGGTAATGCAGATACGCAGTATTTT. The full variable domain, its missing parts supplied by reference TRBV28 and TRBJ2-3, is DVKVTQSSRYLVKRTGEKVFLECVQDMDHENMFWYRQDPGLGLRLIYFSYDVKMKEKGDIPEGYSVSREKKERFSLILESASTNQTSMYLCATIQGGNADTQYFGPGTRLTVL.